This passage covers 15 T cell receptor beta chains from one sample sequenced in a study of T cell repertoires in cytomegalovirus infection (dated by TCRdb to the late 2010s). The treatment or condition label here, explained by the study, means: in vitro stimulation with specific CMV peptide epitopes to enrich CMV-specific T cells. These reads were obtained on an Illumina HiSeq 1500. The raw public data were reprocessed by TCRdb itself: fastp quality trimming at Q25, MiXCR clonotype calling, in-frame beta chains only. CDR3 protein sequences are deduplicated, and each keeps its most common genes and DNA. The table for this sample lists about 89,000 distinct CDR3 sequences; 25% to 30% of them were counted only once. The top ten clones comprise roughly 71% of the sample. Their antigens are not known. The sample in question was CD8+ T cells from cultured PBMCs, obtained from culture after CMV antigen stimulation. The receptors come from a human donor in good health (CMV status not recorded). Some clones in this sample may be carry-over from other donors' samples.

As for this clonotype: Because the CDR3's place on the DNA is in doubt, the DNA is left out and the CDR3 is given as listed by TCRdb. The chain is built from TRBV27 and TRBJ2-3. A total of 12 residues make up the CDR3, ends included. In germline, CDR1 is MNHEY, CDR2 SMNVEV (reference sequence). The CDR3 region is CASSFGSGTQYF.

For the CDR3, the DNA is TGCAGTGCCCGAGCAAGCAATGAGCAGTTCTTC. Translation gives CSARASNEQFF. This chain uses TRBV20-1 with TRBJ2-1, with D hard to call. The CDR3 extends over 11 amino acids. CDR1 and CDR2 from the germline V gene are DFQATT and SNEGSKA (reference sequence). The V end lost 6 bases, the J end lost 6 bases, and 9 bases lay between the germline ends.

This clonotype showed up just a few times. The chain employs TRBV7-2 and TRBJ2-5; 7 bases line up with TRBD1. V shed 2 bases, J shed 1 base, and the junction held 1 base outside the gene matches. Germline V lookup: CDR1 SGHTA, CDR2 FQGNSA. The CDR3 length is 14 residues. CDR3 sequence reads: CASSLNRGQETQYF. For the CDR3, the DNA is TGTGCCAGCAGCTTAAACAGGGGCCAAGAGACCCAGTACTTC.

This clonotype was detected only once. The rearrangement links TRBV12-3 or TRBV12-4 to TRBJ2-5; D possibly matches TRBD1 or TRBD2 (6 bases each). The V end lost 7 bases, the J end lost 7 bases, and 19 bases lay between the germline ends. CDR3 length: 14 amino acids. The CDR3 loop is CASTGRGASVTQYF. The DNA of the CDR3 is TGTGCCAGCACCGGAAGGGGGGCCTCAGTGACCCAGTACTTC.

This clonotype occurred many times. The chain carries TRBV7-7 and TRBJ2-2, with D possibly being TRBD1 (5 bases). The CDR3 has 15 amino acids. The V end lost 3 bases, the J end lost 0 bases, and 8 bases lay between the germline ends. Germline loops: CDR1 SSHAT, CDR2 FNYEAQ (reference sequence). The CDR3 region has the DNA TGTGCCAGCAGCTTGACAGACTCGAACACCGGGGAGCTGTTTTTT. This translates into CASSLTDSNTGELFF. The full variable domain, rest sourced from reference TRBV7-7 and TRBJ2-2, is GAGVSQSPRYKVTKRGQDVTLRCDPISSHATLYWYQQALGQGPEFLTYFNYEAQPDKSGLPSDRFSAERPEGSISTLTIQRTEQRDSAMYRCASSLTDSNTGELFFGEGSRLTVL.

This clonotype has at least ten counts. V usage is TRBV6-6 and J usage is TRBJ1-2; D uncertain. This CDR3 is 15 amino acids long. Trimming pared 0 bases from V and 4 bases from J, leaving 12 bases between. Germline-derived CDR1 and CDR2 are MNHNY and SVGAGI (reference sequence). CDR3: CASSYSMSRSYGYTF. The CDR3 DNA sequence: TGTGCCAGCAGTTACTCGATGTCCAGGAGCTATGGCTACACCTTC.

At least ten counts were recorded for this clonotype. CDR3 sequence reads: CSALAGENTGELFF. The CDR3 DNA follows: TGCAGCGCCCTAGCGGGGGAGAACACCGGGGAGCTGTTTTTT. The chain links TRBV29-1 to TRBJ2-2, with 10 bases matching TRBD2. V was pared by 7 bases and J by 1 base, with 3 bases of the junction left unmatched. The CDR3 sequence is 14 residues long. CDR1 is SQVTM, CDR2 ANQGSEA, per germline.

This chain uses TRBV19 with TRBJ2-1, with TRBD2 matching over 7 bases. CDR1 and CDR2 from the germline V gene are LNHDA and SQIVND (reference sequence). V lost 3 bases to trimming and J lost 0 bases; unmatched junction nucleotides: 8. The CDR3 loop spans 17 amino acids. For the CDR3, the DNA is TGTGCCAGTAGTATGGGGGGGACTTCGAGCTCCTACAATGAGCAGTTCTTC. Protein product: CASSMGGTSSSYNEQFF.

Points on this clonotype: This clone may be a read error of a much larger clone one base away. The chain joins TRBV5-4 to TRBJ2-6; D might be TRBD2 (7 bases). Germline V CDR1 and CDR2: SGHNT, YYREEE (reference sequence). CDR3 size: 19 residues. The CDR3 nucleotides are TGTGCCAGCAGCTTGGGGTCTACGGGGGGCCGGGCTGGGGCCAACGTCCTGCCTTTC. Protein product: CASSLGSTGGRAGANVLPF.

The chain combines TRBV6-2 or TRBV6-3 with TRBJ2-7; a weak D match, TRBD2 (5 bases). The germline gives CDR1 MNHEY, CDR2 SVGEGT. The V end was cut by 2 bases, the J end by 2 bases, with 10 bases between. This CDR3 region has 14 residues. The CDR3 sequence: CASSYEGTTYEQYF. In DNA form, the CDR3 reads TGTGCCAGCAGTTACGAGGGTACAACCTACGAGCAGTACTTC.

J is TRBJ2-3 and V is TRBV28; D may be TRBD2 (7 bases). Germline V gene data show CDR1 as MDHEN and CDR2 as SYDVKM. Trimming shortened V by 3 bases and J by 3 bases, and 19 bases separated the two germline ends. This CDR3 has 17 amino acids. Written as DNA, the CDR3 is TGTGCCAGCAGTTTTTATCCCCAAGGGGGGGGAACAGATACGCAGTATTTT. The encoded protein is CASSFYPQGGGTDTQYF.

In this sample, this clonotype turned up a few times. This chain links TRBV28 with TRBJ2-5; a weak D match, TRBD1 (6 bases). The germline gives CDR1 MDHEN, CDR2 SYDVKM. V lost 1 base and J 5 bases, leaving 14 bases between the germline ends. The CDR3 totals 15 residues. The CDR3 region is CASSLSWGRMETQYF. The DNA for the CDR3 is TGTGCCAGCAGTTTATCTTGGGGGCGGATGGAGACCCAGTACTTC.

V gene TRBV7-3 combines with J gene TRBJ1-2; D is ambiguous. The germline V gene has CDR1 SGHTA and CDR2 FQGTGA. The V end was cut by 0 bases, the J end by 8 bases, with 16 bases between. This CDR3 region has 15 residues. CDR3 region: CASSLTGNRREGYTF. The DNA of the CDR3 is TGTGCCAGCAGCTTAACAGGCAACCGGAGGGAAGGCTACACCTTC.

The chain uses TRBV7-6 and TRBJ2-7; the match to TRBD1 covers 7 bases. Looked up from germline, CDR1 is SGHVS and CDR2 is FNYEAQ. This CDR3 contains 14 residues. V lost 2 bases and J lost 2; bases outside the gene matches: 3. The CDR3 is CASSLSGQAYEQYF. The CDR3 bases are TGTGCCAGCAGCTTAAGTGGACAGGCCTACGAGCAGTACTTC. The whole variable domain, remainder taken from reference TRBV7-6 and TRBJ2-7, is GAGVSQSPRYKVTKRGQDVALRCDPISGHVSLYWYRQALGQGPEFLTYFNYEAQQDKSGLPNDRFSAERPEGSISTLTIQRTEQRDSAMYRCASSLSGQAYEQYFGPGTRLTVT.

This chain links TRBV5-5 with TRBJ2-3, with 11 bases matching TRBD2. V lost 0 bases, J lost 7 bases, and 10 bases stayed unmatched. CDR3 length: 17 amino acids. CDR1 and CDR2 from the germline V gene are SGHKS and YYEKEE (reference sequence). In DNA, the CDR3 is TGTGCCAGCAGCTTGGCCCCCTTAGCGGGGGGGCGAAATACGCAGTATTTT. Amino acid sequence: CASSLAPLAGGRNTQYF.